This entry is about one TCR beta chain. No cognate antigen has been identified for it. No much larger clone exists at a distance of one base, and base qualities are not known. The source of the sample is a study of shared clonotypes between healthy human individuals (TCRdb year 2020). Broadly, across the study: A couple of women and a few men aged 18 to 49 years were included in the cohort. Per donor, three plates each were used for CD4 naive and CD4 memory, two for CD8 naive, and one for CD8 memory. The study deeply sequenced blood TCR repertoires of several healthy adults to estimate repertoire size and the extent of clonotype sharing between individuals. Libraries were prepared and TCR repertoires were sequenced by different laboratories using diverse techniques, in order to increase sequencing depth and limit assay-specific biases. Leukapheresis yielded between about 0.85 and 9 billion PBMCs per donor.

The full study reports these points: Pairwise subsampling indicated that sequencing depth was expected to affect the degree of clonotype sharing among donors. Sharing across several donors was observed for about 4.8% of naive CD4, less than 4% of naive CD8, 2% to 2.5% of memory CD4, and roughly 0.4% of memory CD8 clonotypes. Sampling was restricted to blood, and TCR repertoires in tissues likely differ from the TCR repertoires found in blood. Even with the large sequencing depth, rarefaction of the sorted-subset datasets indicated that sequencing was incomplete. The small number of donors limited the genetic and exposure-history diversity represented. Estimated clonotype richness was generally larger for naive than for memory subsets. Clonotypes shared by all four sorted-subset donors showed higher generation probabilities than non-shared clonotypes.

Using the deep immunoSEQ assay, multiplex PCR amplified TCR CDR3 regions from genomic DNA. Genomic DNA extracted from each cell subset was distributed evenly over all wells of several immunoSEQ 96-well plates, and each plate served as one replicate. For sorted subsets, around 0.2 ug of genomic DNA, equivalent to 25,000 to 35,000 T cell genomes, went into each replicate PCR. Purified libraries were quantified with a Qubit 3.0 fluorometer, sized on a Bioanalyzer 2100, and re-quantified with the KAPA Library Quantification kit. Every immunoSEQ 96-well plate was sequenced on a dedicated single-read 150-cycle Illumina NextSeq 550 flow cell. Per the source publication's procedure: Because the immunoSEQ output included only junctional sequences and no quality scores, the filtering could not be the same as the filtering used for full-length reads. Sequences were annotated with PyIR, a Python wrapper for IgBLAST v1.9, using IMGT germline references to assign V/J genes and CDR3. Reads were removed for weak V/J assignments (E-value above 1e-6), missing CDR3, stop codons, out-of-frame junctions, or ambiguous translated residues. V3J clonotypes were defined as sequences sharing the same inferred V gene, J gene, and CDR3 amino acid sequence. Percentage overlap between repertoires was calculated by dividing the number of shared unique clonotypes by the size of the smaller repertoire. Repertoire richness was assessed with RTK rarefaction, the Chao1 estimator, and Recon v2.1 estimates of unobserved clonotypes. Generation probabilities for all TCRbeta clonotypes obtained by the gDNA method from four donors were computed using OLGA. TCRdb retrieved this table from immuneACCESS and kept in-frame rearrangements only. Not all clones are present; in checked studies, unresolved V genes account for under half, and no reason is known for the remainder. That table furnishes V, J and clone size, whereas the DNA furnished D and trimming. The sample has under 750,000 clones on record, roughly 72% of them singletons. The ten most abundant clones make up under 2% of the sample.

Healthy HIV-negative adults with no recently reported acute infections or vaccinations were included as donors. Every donor was a Caucasian adult residing in Nashville, Tennessee, USA. Magnetic negative selection was used to enrich CD4+ T cells, after which naive cells were positively selected on CD45RA and the negative fraction became the memory subset. Blood was collected by leukapheresis, and PBMCs were isolated by Ficoll-Histopaque density gradient centrifugation and then cryopreserved in liquid nitrogen vapor phase. Purity and quantity of every magnetically sorted T cell population were checked by analytical flow cytometry. From each sorted fraction, genomic DNA was isolated and quantified by UV absorbance on a Nanodrop 2000c. V and J are trimmed by 6 bases and 6 bases, and the gene matches miss 12 bases of the junction. CDR1 and CDR2 are read off the germline V gene (reference sequence) as LNHDA and SQIVND. The CDR3 covers 16 residues, taking in both the cysteine and the phenylalanine. Solely the CDR3 DNA is kept, with 48 bases framed from the first base.

The sequenced sample consisted of memory CD4+ T cells sorted from blood. Per the publication, the cell subset or site label means: CD45RA-negative fraction. The chain employs TRBV19 and TRBJ2-7; TRBD2 matches 12 bases in the middle. The sequence came from a young woman in good health. The DNA sequence is as follows: TGTGCCAGTAGCCGCGGACTAGCGGGATGGGGGGGCGAGCAGTACTTC. It codes for CASSRGLAGWGGEQYF.